This passage covers 20 T cell receptor beta chains from one sample sequenced in a study of cytomegalovirus exposure and HLA in healthy donors. PCR was performed using 60 Vbeta and 13 Jbeta primers. The table came from immunoSEQ multiplex PCR; TCRdb's copy has only in-frame clones and leaves some out. The sample holds approximately 140,000 clones; around 66% are singletons and the top ten take 6.5%. The sequencing sample was made of PBMCs. These receptor sequences come from an older woman in good health and CMV-seronegative.

This sequence joins TRBV29-1 and TRBJ1-4, with D perhaps TRBD1 (6 bases). Germline V CDR1 and CDR2: SQVTM, ANQGSEA. The V and J ends lost 5 bases and 8 bases respectively, with 15 bases between them. This CDR3 contains 13 residues. The CDR3 nucleotides read TGCAGCGTTCGTGGGACATTACTGGAAAAACTGTTTTTT. As protein: CSVRGTLLEKLFF.

The gene calls are TRBV19 and TRBJ1-6; no reliable D call. The V end was cut by 6 bases, the J end by 7 bases, with 16 bases between. The V gene's germline CDR1 is LNHDA and CDR2 SQIVND (reference sequence). This CDR3 has 15 residues. The CDR3 DNA sequence: TGTGCCAGTAGCCTCGGAGGACCTGGGAATTCACCCCTCCACTTT. Residues: CASSLGGPGNSPLHF.

The CDR3 here is CASSEAQTVIYGYTF. The CDR3 DNA follows: TGTGCCAGCAGTGAAGCCCAGACAGTAATCTATGGCTACACCTTC. This sequence joins TRBV6-1 and TRBJ1-2; tentatively, D is TRBD1 (5 bases). This CDR3 is 15 amino acids long. The germline V gene encodes CDR1 MNHNS and CDR2 SASEGT. V was pared by 0 bases and J by 4 bases, with 12 bases between.

This clone has more than one count but fewer than ten. This chain joins TRBV7-2 and TRBJ2-2, with D uncertain. Between the trimmed V and J ends, which lost 2 bases and 5 bases, there was a span of 9 bases. Germline CDR1 SGHTA, CDR2 FQGNSA. The CDR3 runs 14 residues. DNA for the CDR3: TGTGCCAGCAGCTTAAACCCTAGGACCGGGGAGCTGTTTTTT. Its protein is CASSLNPRTGELFF. The full variable domain, its missing parts supplied by reference TRBV7-2 and TRBJ2-2, is GAGVSQSPSNKVTEKGKDVELRCDPISGHTALYWYRQSLGQGLEFLIYFQGNSAPDKSGLPSDRFSAERTGGSVSTLTIQRTQQEDSAVYLCASSLNPRTGELFFGEGSRLTVL.

This chain joins TRBV11-2 and TRBJ2-5; 14 nucleotides agree with TRBD2. The CDR3 contains 16 residues. J was trimmed by 4 bases and V by 2 bases; bases with no gene match: 3. CDR1 SGHAT and CDR2 FQNNGV come from the germline V gene. CDR3 loop: CASSLLTSGRAETQYF. The CDR3 region has the DNA TGTGCCAGCAGCTTACTGACTAGCGGGAGGGCAGAGACCCAGTACTTC.

The chain uses TRBV19 and TRBJ2-7; 9 nucleotides align to TRBD1. The CDR3 is 16 amino acids. With 5 bases clipped from V and 1 base from J, the junction kept 9 bases outside the gene matches. Germline V CDR1 and CDR2: LNHDA, SQIVND (reference sequence). The CDR3 nucleotides are TGTGCCAGTAGTCTTTCTACCGGGACAGGGTCCTACGAGCAGTACTTC. It encodes CASSLSTGTGSYEQYF.

This clone was detected a few times. V usage is TRBV7-3 and J usage is TRBJ1-1, with a possible D match to TRBD1 (6 bases). Trimming cost V 5 bases and J 5 bases, with 12 bases left between them. This CDR3 spans 13 amino acids. Germline lookup yields CDR1 SGHTA and CDR2 FQGTGA. CDR3 sequence (DNA): TGTGCCAGCAGCCAAAACAGGGATACTGAAGCTTTCTTT. Translated: CASSQNRDTEAFF.

V usage is TRBV7-2 and J usage is TRBJ2-7, with 13 bases identical to TRBD2. CDR1 is SGHTA, CDR2 FQGNSA, per germline. The CDR3 is 17 residues long. The V segment lost 6 bases and the J segment 0 bases; nucleotides outside the gene matches: 8. In DNA, the CDR3 is TGTGCCAGCAGTGCACTAGCGGGGGGGTTAAGCTCCTACGAGCAGTACTTC. Translation: CASSALAGGLSSYEQYF.

This chain joins TRBV5-1 and TRBJ2-7; maybe TRBD2 (5 bases). The germline V gene has CDR1 SGHRS and CDR2 YFSETQ. The ends were cut back, 0 bases at V and 0 bases at J, with 10 bases in the middle. This CDR3 has 15 amino acids. The CDR3 loop reads CASSLDGMSSYEQYF. As DNA, the CDR3 is TGCGCCAGCAGCTTGGACGGGATGAGCTCCTACGAGCAGTACTTC.

This chain joins TRBV27 and TRBJ1-5; tentative D call: TRBD1 (5 bases). V dropped 3 bases and J dropped 6 bases, with 9 bases sitting between them. Germline assignment: CDR1 MNHEY and CDR2 SMNVEV (reference sequence). The CDR3 sequence is 13 residues long. The CDR3 sequence: CASSLSGGQPQHF. The CDR3 DNA follows: TGTGCCAGCAGTTTGTCGGGGGGTCAGCCCCAGCATTTT.

This chain links TRBV7-2 with TRBJ2-3; 10 bases are a match to TRBD2. Looked up from germline, CDR1 is SGHTA and CDR2 is FQGNSA. This CDR3 has 15 amino acids. J lost 2 bases, V lost 2 bases, and 1 base had no gene match. The CDR3 DNA sequence: TGTGCCAGCAGCTTAAGCGGGGGGGCCACAGATACGCAGTATTTT. Amino acid sequence: CASSLSGGATDTQYF.

The chain employs TRBV9 and TRBJ1-2; no reliable D call. Germline V gene sequence: CDR1 SGDLS, CDR2 YYNGEE. This CDR3 is built from 15 residues. V lost 0 bases, J lost 4 bases, and 13 bases lay in between. The CDR3 protein is CASSVVPGAGYGYTF. The CDR3 DNA follows: TGTGCCAGCAGCGTAGTTCCGGGTGCCGGCTATGGCTACACCTTC.

This clone showed up just a few times. The V and J genes are TRBV9 and TRBJ2-2; TRBD2 might be the D (7 bases). Germline V CDR1 and CDR2: SGDLS, YYNGEE. The CDR3 is 16 amino acids. The V end lost 2 bases, the J end lost 0 bases, and 11 bases lay between the germline ends. CDR3 nucleotides: TGTGCCAGCAGCGTGGGGGGGCCTACGAACACCGGGGAGCTGTTTTTT. As protein: CASSVGGPTNTGELFF.

This clone was detected once. This chain joins TRBV7-2 and TRBJ2-1; 7 bases fit TRBD1. Per the germline V gene, CDR1 is SGHTA and CDR2 is FQGNSA. V dropped 1 base and J dropped 10; count of bases not matched to a gene: 7. CDR3 length: 14 residues. For the CDR3, the DNA is TGTGCCAGCAGCTTAGAGGGGGCAGGGAGAGAGCAGTTCTTC. Protein: CASSLEGAGREQFF. The entire variable domain, with the rest obtained from reference TRBV7-2 and TRBJ2-1, is as follows: GAGVSQSPSNKVTEKGKDVELRCDPISGHTALYWYRQSLGQGLEFLIYFQGNSAPDKSGLPSDRFSAERTGGSVSTLTIQRTQQEDSAVYLCASSLEGAGREQFFGPGTRLTVL.

The rearrangement links TRBV29-1 to TRBJ1-2; 8 bases agree with TRBD1. CDR1 is SQVTM, CDR2 ANQGSEA, per germline. The CDR3 is 11 amino acids. V gave up 5 bases and J gave up 4 bases; unmatched junction bases: 0. The DNA of the CDR3 is TGCAGCGTTCAGGGGGCCTATGGCTACACCTTC. Amino acid sequence: CSVQGAYGYTF. Looking up the rest from reference TRBV29-1 and TRBJ1-2 gives the full variable domain: SAVISQKPSRDICQRGTSLTIQCQVDSQVTMMFWYRQQPGQSLTLIATANQGSEATYESGFVIDKFPISRPNLTFSTLTVSNMSPEDSSIYLCSVQGAYGYTFGSGTRLTVV.

A single count supports this clone. The V and J genes are TRBV6-1 and TRBJ2-2, with 9 positions matching TRBD1. The CDR3 covers 13 residues. The V segment lost 6 bases and the J segment 7 bases; nucleotides outside the gene matches: 3. In germline, CDR1 is MNHNS, CDR2 SASEGT. CDR3 coding DNA: TGTGCCAGCAGACAGGGGGCGAGCGGGGAGCTGTTTTTT. Its translation is CASRQGASGELFF.

The chain joins TRBV19 to TRBJ2-2; 8 bases fit TRBD1. This CDR3 contains 19 residues. Germline V gives CDR1 LNHDA, CDR2 SQIVND (reference sequence). The trim removed 6 bases at V and 5 bases at J, leaving 20 bases unmatched. The CDR3 region is CASSHIFGTGLTRTGELFF. The CDR3, as DNA: TGTGCCAGTAGCCATATTTTTGGGACAGGTCTCACCCGAACCGGGGAGCTGTTTTTT. The full variable domain, its missing parts supplied by reference TRBV19 and TRBJ2-2, is DGGITQSPKYLFRKEGQNVTLSCEQNLNHDAMYWYRQDPGQGLRLIYYSQIVNDFQKGDIAEGYSVSREKKESFPLTVTSAQKNPTAFYLCASSHIFGTGLTRTGELFFGEGSRLTVL.

This clone has just one count. This chain links TRBV27 with TRBJ2-7; TRBD2 matches at 9 bases. Unmatched junction bases numbered 6, after V lost 2 bases and J lost 7 bases. The length of the CDR3 is 14 residues. Germline CDR1 MNHEY, CDR2 SMNVEV (reference sequence). In nucleotides, the CDR3 is TGTGCCAGCAGTTTAGCGGGAGGGCCGGGGGAGCAGTACTTC. Translated, it gives CASSLAGGPGEQYF.

The chain joins TRBV5-1 to TRBJ2-7; 7 nucleotides align to TRBD1. Germline CDR1 and CDR2: SGHRS and YFSETQ. V was clipped by 2 bases and J by 1 base; unmatched bases: 12. This CDR3 region has 17 residues. CDR3 loop: CASSLGLTGTDSYEQYF. In DNA form, the CDR3 reads TGCGCCAGCAGCTTAGGCCTTACCGGGACAGATTCCTACGAGCAGTACTTC.

The gene calls are TRBV7-9 and TRBJ2-1; 9 bases agree with TRBD2. V gave up 4 bases and J gave up 3 bases; unmatched junction bases: 4. In germline, CDR1 is SEHNR, CDR2 FQNEAQ (reference sequence). The CDR3 has 15 amino acids. This CDR3 is CASSSSGGLYNEQFF. DNA for the CDR3: TGTGCCAGCAGCTCCAGCGGGGGGCTCTACAATGAGCAGTTCTTC.